The 25 T cell receptor beta chains reported below all come from one sample, sequenced in a study of graft-versus-host responses after intestinal transplantation. Their recognized antigens are unknown. Data came from immunoSEQ multiplex PCR; TCRdb stores just in-frame clones and leaves some out. The sample has about 100,000 clones, roughly 90% seen once. The source was unstimulated CD4+ T cells sorted from spleen or lymph node cells, collected before transplant. The receptors come from a human donor who was the organ donor for an intestinal transplant.

The chain combines TRBV19 with TRBJ1-1, with D unresolved. In germline, CDR1 is LNHDA, CDR2 SQIVND (reference sequence). The CDR3 runs to 14 residues. The V and J ends lost 3 bases and 1 base respectively, with 9 bases between them. The CDR3 sequence is CASSILARNTEAFF. Here the CDR3 DNA reads TGTGCCAGTAGTATTCTCGCCAGGAACACTGAAGCTTTCTTT. The full variable domain, its missing parts supplied by reference TRBV19 and TRBJ1-1, is DGGITQSPKYLFRKEGQNVTLSCEQNLNHDAMYWYRQDPGQGLRLIYYSQIVNDFQKGDIAEGYSVSREKKESFPLTVTSAQKNPTAFYLCASSILARNTEAFFGQGTRLTVV.

The chain uses TRBV30 and TRBJ1-3; D is uncertain. The CDR3 extends over 14 amino acids. Looked up from germline, CDR1 is GTSNPN and CDR2 is SVGIG (reference sequence). Trimming stripped 5 bases from V and 4 bases from J, with 15 bases between. The CDR3 DNA reads TGTGCCTGGGGGGAAAGGACGCCAGGAAACACCATATATTTT. Translated, it gives CAWGERTPGNTIYF.

The chain carries TRBV5-1 and TRBJ1-3; maybe TRBD1 (5 bases). CDR1 and CDR2 from the germline V gene are SGHRS and YFSETQ. The CDR3 totals 14 residues. V was trimmed by 2 bases and J by 1 base, leaving 7 bases between them. This chain's CDR3 is CASSLWGSGNTIYF. The DNA of the CDR3 is TGCGCCAGCAGCTTATGGGGGTCTGGAAACACCATATATTTT.

The chain uses TRBV28 and TRBJ2-7; the D is unclear. Trimming took off 5 bases at V and 1 base at J, with 12 bases between the two ends. Per the germline V gene, CDR1 is MDHEN and CDR2 is SYDVKM. The CDR3 contains 14 residues. In nucleotides, the CDR3 is TGTGCCAGCAGTCGCCCCCTAAAATCCTACGAGCAGTACTTC. Its translation is CASSRPLKSYEQYF.

V and J are TRBV18 and TRBJ2-3, with D uncertain. V was cut by 1 base and J by 4 bases, with 15 bases left in between. The CDR3 loop spans 16 amino acids. CDR1 and CDR2 from the germline V gene are KGHSH and LQKENI. CDR3 bases: TGTGCCAGCTCACCACAGGTAGCAGGAAACTCAGATACGCAGTATTTT. Translation gives CASSPQVAGNSDTQYF.

The chain employs TRBV9 and TRBJ2-6; TRBD1 is a possible D gene (5 bases). CDR1 and CDR2 from the germline V gene are SGDLS and YYNGEE. This CDR3 spans 15 amino acids. V lost 3 bases, J lost 4 bases, and 11 bases lay in between. The CDR3 nucleotides read TGTGCCAGCAGCGGATCAGGGTACGGGGCCAACGTCCTGACTTTC. It yields the protein CASSGSGYGANVLTF.

This chain uses TRBV28 with TRBJ2-7, with 8 bases identical to TRBD1. This CDR3 region has 13 residues. The junction had 2 bases not matched to a gene; V was cut back by 5 bases and J by 2 bases. Per germline, CDR1 MDHEN and CDR2 SYDVKM. The CDR3 region has the DNA TGTGCCAGCAGTCTCAGGGGGCCCTACGAGCAGTACTTC. It translates to CASSLRGPYEQYF.

V gene TRBV6-1 combines with J gene TRBJ1-5; 7 positions match TRBD1. V was pared by 7 bases and J by 4 bases, with 4 bases of the junction left unmatched. CDR1 MNHNS and CDR2 SASEGT come from the germline V gene. The CDR3 runs to 13 residues. DNA of the CDR3: TGTGCCAGCAACGACAGGGAGAATCAGCCCCAGCATTTT. Its translation: CASNDRENQPQHF.

CDR3 sequence (DNA): TGCAGCGTCGGGCCCGGAGGGACGCAGTATTTT. Protein product: CSVGPGGTQYF. The chain is built from TRBV29-1 and TRBJ2-3; a weak D match, TRBD2 (6 bases). The CDR3 covers 11 residues. The germline V gene encodes CDR1 SQVTM and CDR2 ANQGSEA. Trimming took 6 bases from V and 9 from J, leaving 13 bases between them.

The chain links TRBV19 to TRBJ2-2; TRBD2 matches at 9 bases. The CDR3 is 16 amino acids. Germline loops: CDR1 LNHDA, CDR2 SQIVND (reference sequence). Unmatched junction bases numbered 8, after V lost 6 bases and J lost 3 bases. The CDR3 loop reads CASRAGGLGYTGELFF. CDR3 bases: TGTGCCAGTAGGGCGGGGGGGCTTGGGTACACCGGGGAGCTGTTTTTT. The full variable domain, completed using reference TRBV19 and TRBJ2-2, is DGGITQSPKYLFRKEGQNVTLSCEQNLNHDAMYWYRQDPGQGLRLIYYSQIVNDFQKGDIAEGYSVSREKKESFPLTVTSAQKNPTAFYLCASRAGGLGYTGELFFGEGSRLTVL.

The V and J genes are TRBV25-1 and TRBJ2-5, with D perhaps given as TRBD1 or TRBD2 (5 bases each). From germline, CDR1 is MGHDK and CDR2 SYGVNS. The CDR3 contains 13 residues. Trimming removed 7 bases at V and 4 bases at J, with 13 bases between. CDR3 bases: TGTGCCAGCATTGAGGGGATCGGAGAGACCCAGTACTTC. Translating it yields CASIEGIGETQYF.

This clone was detected once. This chain joins TRBV5-6 and TRBJ1-2, with a tentative D call TRBD1 (5 bases). The CDR3 length is 17 residues. Germline-derived CDR1 and CDR2 are SGHDT and YYEEEE. V lost 4 bases, J lost 6 bases, and 25 bases lay in between. The CDR3 nucleotides are TGTGCCAGCAGCCCAGCTTGGAGAGATGGCAGAGGGGATGGCTACACCTTC. Protein: CASSPAWRDGRGDGYTF.

This chain uses TRBV5-4 with TRBJ2-3; D possibly matches TRBD1 or TRBD2 (5 bases each). The CDR3 loop spans 15 amino acids. Deletions cut 3 bases from V and 2 bases from J, with 13 bases between. CDR1 SGHNT and CDR2 YYREEE come from the germline V gene (reference sequence). This chain's CDR3 is CASSYRGDLTDTQYF. As DNA, the CDR3 is TGTGCCAGCAGCTACCGTGGGGACCTCACAGATACGCAGTATTTT.

This rearrangement joins TRBV28 to TRBJ2-7; the match to TRBD2 covers 7 bases. The length of the CDR3 is 14 residues. Germline CDR1 reads MDHEN; CDR2 reads SYDVKM. V was pared by 7 bases and J by 1 base, with 7 bases of the junction left unmatched. The DNA of the CDR3 is TGTGCCAGCAACTCGGGGGGTCTATCCTACGAGCAGTACTTC. The encoded protein is CASNSGGLSYEQYF.

This clone was observed a few times. The chain joins TRBV18 to TRBJ2-2; 9 bases match TRBD1. The CDR3 is 16 amino acids. V trimming: 1 base; J trimming: 4 bases; junction bases outside the gene matches: 4. Germline-derived CDR1 and CDR2 are KGHSH and LQKENI. CDR3 DNA: TGTGCCAGCTCACCACGGGACAGGGTGGCCACCGGGGAGCTGTTTTTT. It specifies CASSPRDRVATGELFF.

The rearrangement uses TRBV4-2 and TRBJ1-2; D not certain. The V gene lost 3 bases and the J gene lost 4 bases, with 12 bases spanning the gap. The CDR3 extends over 14 amino acids. The germline V gene has CDR1 LGHNA and CDR2 YNFKEQ. CDR3 sequence reads: CASSQEGRSYGYTF. In DNA, the CDR3 is TGTGCCAGCAGCCAGGAAGGGAGGTCCTATGGCTACACCTTC.

This clone occurred once. CDR3 nucleotides: TGTGCCTGGAACCGGGACAGGCCCAGAGTCGGGGCCAACGTCCTGACTTTC. It encodes CAWNRDRPRVGANVLTF. The chain is built from TRBV30 and TRBJ2-6, with 8 bases identical to TRBD1. The V gene end was trimmed by 4 bases and the J gene end by 4 bases; junction bases not matched to a gene: 12. CDR1 is GTSNPN, CDR2 SVGIG, per germline (reference sequence). CDR3 length: 17 residues.

This clone was seen more than once but under ten times. The chain uses TRBV5-5 and TRBJ1-1, with D unclear. Germline V gene sequence: CDR1 SGHKS, CDR2 YYEKEE (reference sequence). CDR3 length: 15 residues. The ends were cut back, 7 bases at V and 0 bases at J, with 16 bases in the middle. CDR3 sequence: CASLFALYLNTEAFF. The CDR3 DNA reads as TGTGCCAGCCTGTTCGCCCTGTACCTGAACACTGAAGCTTTCTTT.

This clone was recorded a few times. The chain joins TRBV10-3 to TRBJ2-7, with TRBD1 matching 7 bases. The CDR3 spans 14 residues. V gave up 7 bases and J gave up 1 base; unmatched junction bases: 7. Germline CDR1 and CDR2: ENHRY and SYGVKD. The CDR3 loop is CAIKGQSASYEQYF. For the CDR3, the DNA is TGTGCCATCAAGGGACAGTCTGCTTCCTACGAGCAGTACTTC.

This chain links TRBV19 with TRBJ1-1; no reliable D call. Germline assignment: CDR1 LNHDA and CDR2 SQIVND (reference sequence). Deletions cut 6 bases from V and 7 bases from J, with 15 bases between. This CDR3 spans 13 amino acids. The CDR3 sequence: CASSRQTGSEAFF. The CDR3 coding sequence is TGTGCCAGTAGCCGTCAAACGGGGAGTGAAGCTTTCTTT.

The V and J genes are TRBV19 and TRBJ1-5; D not resolved. Germline values: CDR1 LNHDA, CDR2 SQIVND (reference sequence). Trimming took 3 bases from V and 0 from J, leaving 12 bases between them. This CDR3 is built from 16 residues. The chain's CDR3 is CASSISGGPSNQPQHF. The CDR3, as DNA: TGTGCCAGTAGTATCTCCGGAGGACCTAGCAATCAGCCCCAGCATTTT.

V gene TRBV10-3 combines with J gene TRBJ2-7; a possible D gene is TRBD1 (6 bases). The V end was cut by 3 bases, the J end by 3 bases, with 6 bases between. The CDR3 length is 12 residues. Germline V gene lookup returns CDR1 ENHRY and CDR2 SYGVKD. The CDR3 is CAISEGGYEQYF. In nucleotides, the CDR3 is TGTGCCATCAGTGAAGGGGGCTACGAGCAGTACTTC.

The CDR3 DNA sequence: TGTGCCAGCAGTGAGGTGTTAGGGAATACGAATGAGCAGTTCTTC. Amino acid sequence: CASSEVLGNTNEQFF. This chain uses TRBV28 with TRBJ2-1; D call uncertain. The V gene's germline CDR1 is MDHEN and CDR2 SYDVKM. The CDR3 covers 15 residues. The V end was cut by 5 bases, the J end by 7 bases, with 18 bases between.

This clone was found a few times. The chain recombines TRBV19 with TRBJ2-3; D remains unclear. CDR1 and CDR2 from the germline V gene are LNHDA and SQIVND (reference sequence). This CDR3 contains 15 residues. V lost 6 bases to trimming and J lost 0 bases, with 13 bases between them. In DNA, the CDR3 is TGTGCCAGTAGGGCACTTGAGTCTAGCACAGATACGCAGTATTTT. Translated, it gives CASRALESSTDTQYF. The full variable domain, rest sourced from reference TRBV19 and TRBJ2-3, is DGGITQSPKYLFRKEGQNVTLSCEQNLNHDAMYWYRQDPGQGLRLIYYSQIVNDFQKGDIAEGYSVSREKKESFPLTVTSAQKNPTAFYLCASRALESSTDTQYFGPGTRLTVL.

The chain employs TRBV11-3 and TRBJ2-1; 9 bases match TRBD1. Looked up from germline, CDR1 is SGHNT and CDR2 is YENEEA. CDR3 size: 14 residues. The trim removed 6 bases at V and 6 bases at J, leaving 6 bases unmatched. The CDR3 spells CASSLGDRVNEQFF. CDR3 coding DNA: TGTGCCAGCAGTTTGGGGGACAGGGTCAATGAGCAGTTCTTC. The whole variable domain, remainder taken from reference TRBV11-3 and TRBJ2-1, is EAGVVQSPRYKIIEKKQPVAFWCNPISGHNTLYWYLQNLGQGPELLIRYENEEAVDDSQLPKDRFSAERLKGVDSTLKIQPAELGDSAVYLCASSLGDRVNEQFFGPGTRLTVL.